The entry below gives a single T cell receptor (beta chain) sequence along with its context. The antigen is not known. This sample stems from a study of human thymus T cells. Sequenced by immunoSEQ multiplex PCR; TCRdb stores in-frame clones only, minus some. This sample carries 65,000 to 90,000 clones, roughly 95% of them seen once, and the ten largest clones take approximately 0.032%. CDR3 size: 17 residues. Trimming removed 0 bases from V and 0 bases from J, with 12 bases in between. Germline lookup yields CDR1 LGHNA and CDR2 YSLEER. General study findings and limits: Overlap was high between thymic repertoires from unrelated individuals, as reported in related research. Thymic and blood repertoires seemed to show skewed V and J gene use.

Obtained as resections during corrective heart surgery, the thymus tissue was then studied. Healthy Finnish infants undergoing corrective surgery for congenital heart defects provided the donor material. Material for sequencing was thymus tissue. This chain uses TRBV4-3 with TRBJ2-1, with D perhaps matching TRBD2 (5 bases). The source is a girl in the first two years of life with a congenital heart defect but otherwise immunologically healthy. The CDR3 coding sequence is TGCGCCAGCAGCCAAGATCGGAGCGGCCTCTCCTACAATGAGCAGTTCTTC. Translated: CASSQDRSGLSYNEQFF.